This T cell receptor beta chain was sequenced during a study of T cells after yellow fever vaccination (dated by TCRdb to about 2019). Background on the whole study: Libraries from fractions with low cell numbers were prepared with the SMART-Seq v4 Ultra Low Input RNA kit. Bulk TCR alpha and beta repertoires were sequenced longitudinally to track T-cell clones before and after primary and booster YFV17D yellow fever vaccination. Two healthy male donors made up the cohort, one aged 18 to 29 years and the other aged 30 to 39 years. Blood was collected at multiple timepoints before and after primary and secondary immunization, and bulk PBMC replicates and cell subsets were isolated. Results and caveats for the whole study, not just this receptor: The study included only a couple of donors, which limits how far the findings can be generalized. Compared with the primary T-cell response, the secondary T-cell response was weaker but faster, peaking on day 5 rather than day 15. After the booster, most of the clones that had expanded following primary vaccination were detected again (almost 98% of CD4 and around 90% of CD8), which suggests that memory was broadly maintained. A small fraction of clonotypes showed up in both the CD4 and CD8 compartments, probably as a result of convergent recombination. FACS-sorted repertoires could contain abundant contaminating clonotypes from the bulk population, so computational filtering was required.

With respect to this clonotype: The clone's antigen remains unknown. One junction end disagrees with the germline gene, perhaps due to a read error.

Read against the paper, the sample's treatment or condition label means: live attenuated yellow fever vaccine strain. At each blood-draw timepoint, two biological replicates of bulk PBMCs were collected. A standard Ficoll-Paque protocol was used to isolate PBMCs from peripheral blood. TriZol was used to extract RNA from bulk PBMCs, from CD4 and CD8 fractions, and from dextramer-positive and dextramer-negative fractions. Counted from cysteine to phenylalanine, this CDR3 has 15 amino acids. Of all the DNA, just the CDR3 is kept, 45 bases in frame from base 1. Based on the germline V gene, the CDR1 and CDR2 sequences are SGHVS and FQNEAQ. Synthesis of TCR cDNA relied on 5'RACE template switching, a step that introduced a universal primer site along with unique molecular identifiers. Priming of cDNA synthesis was performed from both the TCR alpha and TCR beta constant segments. Library amplification involved two PCR steps, and the second step added sample barcodes and sequencing adapters. Sequencing of libraries was done on Illumina HiSeq 2500 (2x100 bp) or NovaSeq (2x150 bp). As for the original processing: Reads were demultiplexed and collapsed into UMI consensus sequences with MIGEC, and V(D)J alignment was performed with MiXCR. Vaccine-responding clonotypes were identified with edgeR using replicate PBMC samples, with FDR below 0.01 and a log2 fold change above 5 up to day 15 being required. CD4 or CD8 identity was assigned to each bulk clonotype according to whether the clonotype was present at higher abundance in the sequenced CD4 repertoire or the sequenced CD8 repertoire. In-frame beta chains were kept once TCRdb had trimmed the public reads at Q25 with fastp and called clones with MiXCR. Rows matching on CDR3 protein sequence are summarized as one entry with the most common DNA and genes. Clone size and V and J calls follow TCRdb, not the original study. The sample table contains 610,000 or so distinct CDR3 sequences; only one count was recorded for 9% to 15% of them. The top ten clones comprise about 15% of the sample.

The origin of this receptor is a man aged 30 to 45 who received the YFV17D yellow fever vaccine. This chain joins TRBV7-8 to TRBJ2-1; TRBD2 agrees with 10 junctional bases. Here the sequenced sample was PBMCs, taken on the day of the yellow fever booster vaccination. The CDR3 loop reads CASNLELAGTDEQFF. The DNA sequence follows: TGTGCCAGCAACTTAGAACTAGCGGGAACCGATGAGCAGTTCTTC.